These 20 T cell receptor beta chains were sequenced from one sample in a study of OX40 agonist ivuxolimab in advanced cancers. Preparation of the library involved the immunoSEQ multiplex PCR assay. Drawn from immuneACCESS, this table holds only the in-frame rearrangements with V and J called that TCRdb kept. Clones are partly lost; checked studies trace under half to an unresolved V gene and leave the rest unexplained. This sample comprises 65,000 to 95,000 clones, around 93% of them detected only once. Jointly, the top ten make up 0.53% of the sample. The sample here was CD4+ or CD8+ T cells sorted from blood, taken in a trial of the OX40 agonist ivuxolimab. The receptors were gathered from an adult with an advanced solid tumor such as melanoma, head and neck, liver or kidney cancer.

The V gene is TRBV7-2, the J gene TRBJ1-1, with TRBD1 matching 9 bases. J lost 6 bases, V lost 1 base, and 12 bases had no gene match. Germline CDR1 is SGHTA and CDR2 is FQGNSA. The CDR3 has 17 amino acids. The CDR3 loop is CASSLVPWGQGTAEAFF. DNA for the CDR3: TGTGCCAGCAGCTTAGTCCCATGGGGACAGGGTACGGCTGAAGCTTTCTTT.

The count of this clone is one. This chain uses TRBV19 with TRBJ2-5; 8 nucleotides agree with TRBD2. The ends lost 7 bases at V and 1 base at J; junction bases unmatched: 5. This CDR3 region has 14 residues. CDR1 is LNHDA and CDR2 is SQIVND in the germline V gene (reference sequence). The chain's CDR3 is CASMEAGGQETQYF. CDR3 sequence (DNA): TGTGCCAGTATGGAGGCGGGAGGCCAAGAGACCCAGTACTTC.

This clone was counted between two and nine times. The genes are TRBV2 and TRBJ1-1; possibly TRBD1 for D (5 bases). The V end lost 6 bases, the J end lost 11 bases, and 19 bases lay between the germline ends. The CDR3 contains 13 residues. CDR1 and CDR2 (germline): SNHLY, FYNNEI. The CDR3 loop reads CASRGTTTFLAFF. CDR3 bases: TGTGCCAGCAGAGGGACCACAACCTTTTTGGCTTTCTTT.

This chain connects TRBV6-5 to TRBJ2-7; 13 bases line up with TRBD2. The CDR3 covers 16 residues. In germline, CDR1 is MNHEY, CDR2 SVGAGI. V gave up 4 bases and J gave up 7 bases; unmatched junction bases: 10. Here the CDR3 reads CASSFTGTSGIREQYF. CDR3 in DNA: TGTGCCAGCAGTTTCACCGGGACTAGCGGGATTAGAGAGCAGTACTTC.

The chain links TRBV11-2 to TRBJ1-5, with D possibly being TRBD1 (6 bases). This CDR3 contains 15 residues. V shed 0 bases and J shed 6 bases, with 12 bases lying between them. Germline CDR1 and CDR2: SGHAT and FQNNGV. CDR3 bases: TGTGCCAGCAGCTTAGATAGGGGGTCGGGTCAGCCCCAGCATTTT. Its translation: CASSLDRGSGQPQHF. The full variable domain, rest sourced from reference TRBV11-2 and TRBJ1-5, is EAGVAQSPRYKIIEKRQSVAFWCNPISGHATLYWYQQILGQGPKLLIQFQNNGVVDDSQLPKDRFSAERLKGVDSTLKIQPAKLEDSAVYLCASSLDRGSGQPQHFGDGTRLSIL.

About this clone: The junction shows a germline mismatch at one end, possibly a read error. The J gene is TRBJ1-3, the V gene TRBV7-7, with D maybe TRBD1 (5 bases). This CDR3 has 15 residues. CDR1 is SSHAT, CDR2 FNYEAQ, per germline (reference sequence). This chain's CDR3 is CASSPGAGSGNTIYF. The CDR3 bases are TGTGCTAGCAGCCCCGGGGCAGGTTCCGGAAACACCATATATTTT.

This clone appeared once. The chain uses TRBV5-6 and TRBJ1-2; 7 bases align to TRBD1. The V gene's germline CDR1 is SGHDT and CDR2 YYEEEE. This CDR3 has 14 residues. The junction had 5 bases not matched to a gene; V was cut back by 0 bases and J by 6 bases. The CDR3 here is CASSLGRQGHGYTF. CDR3 coding DNA: TGTGCCAGCAGCTTGGGGAGACAGGGACATGGCTACACCTTC. Supplemented by reference TRBV5-6 and TRBJ1-2, the full variable domain reads DAGVTQSPTHLIKTRGQQVTLRCSPKSGHDTVSWYQQALGQGPQFIFQYYEEEERQRGNFPDRFSGHQFPNYSSELNVNALLLGDSALYLCASSLGRQGHGYTFGSGTRLTVV.

V and J are TRBV6-4 and TRBJ2-1; TRBD1 is a possible D gene (6 bases). V was shortened by 0 bases and J by 4 bases, with 13 bases between the two germline ends. There are 16 residues in the CDR3. The V gene's germline CDR1 is MRHNA and CDR2 SNTAGT. CDR3 sequence reads: CASSDSRPRGYNEQFF. The CDR3 DNA is TGTGCCAGCAGTGACTCGAGGCCTAGGGGGTACAATGAGCAGTTCTTC.

V is TRBV5-1 and J is TRBJ2-3; 9 positions match TRBD1. Germline CDR1 SGHRS, CDR2 YFSETQ. CDR3 length: 16 amino acids. Losses at the gene ends were 4 bases for V and 3 bases for J; bases not matched to a gene: 9. For the CDR3, the DNA is TGCGCCAGCAGCGCTATCGGGACAGGGTTAACAGATACGCAGTATTTT. This translates into CASSAIGTGLTDTQYF.

This rearrangement joins TRBV5-6 to TRBJ1-2, with D maybe TRBD1 (5 bases). Germline V gives CDR1 SGHDT, CDR2 YYEEEE. This CDR3 is 14 amino acids long. The ends were cut back, 1 base at V and 3 bases at J, with 10 bases in the middle. CDR3 sequence: CASSLPGTHYGYTF. DNA for the CDR3: TGTGCCAGCAGCTTGCCAGGGACCCACTATGGCTACACCTTC.

The sample holds one count of this clone. This rearrangement joins TRBV10-2 to TRBJ1-3, with D tentatively TRBD1 (5 bases). The CDR3 totals 15 residues. Germline V gene sequence: CDR1 WSHSY, CDR2 SAAADI. Trimming pared 0 bases from V and 2 bases from J, leaving 8 bases between. The CDR3 DNA reads TGCGCCAGCAGTGAGTCGGGAGGGGCTGGAAACACCATATATTTT. Residues: CASSESGGAGNTIYF.

The CDR3 loop reads CAIRGTSGISAGELFF. CDR3 DNA sequence: TGTGCCATCAGGGGGACTAGCGGGATATCGGCCGGGGAGCTGTTTTTT. The V and J genes are TRBV10-3 and TRBJ2-2; 13 nucleotides match TRBD2. CDR1 and CDR2 from the germline V gene are ENHRY and SYGVKD. The CDR3 sequence is 16 residues long. Trimming removed 6 bases from V and 6 bases from J; junction bases left unmatched: 7.

The chain uses TRBV11-3 and TRBJ2-5; D gene uncertain. Germline V gene lookup returns CDR1 SGHNT and CDR2 YENEEA. The CDR3 totals 13 residues. V was clipped by 2 bases and J by 1 base, with 5 bases between them. The CDR3 DNA reads as TGTGCCAGCAGCTTAACCCGCCAAGAGACCCAGTACTTC. As protein: CASSLTRQETQYF.

The V and J genes are TRBV5-1 and TRBJ2-3; D is unclear. Germline CDR1 and CDR2: SGHRS and YFSETQ. V dropped 0 bases and J dropped 1 base, with 12 bases sitting between them. The CDR3 has 16 residues. This chain's CDR3 is CASSLEGFLRTDTQYF. As DNA, the CDR3 is TGCGCCAGCAGCTTGGAAGGGTTCCTCCGCACAGATACGCAGTATTTT.

The chain recombines TRBV4-3 with TRBJ2-5; a possible D gene is TRBD2 (5 bases). The J call is uncertain, as TRBJ2-7 better fits the DNA end. The CDR3 is 14 residues long. Germline V gene lookup returns CDR1 LGHNA and CDR2 YSLEER. CDR3 nucleotide sequence: TGCGCCAGCAGGGCTACTAGATCCAGCTACGAGCAGTACTTC. Translation: CASRATRSSYEQYF.

The chain links TRBV7-8 to TRBJ2-3; 9 nucleotides match TRBD2. The V and J ends lost 4 bases and 4 bases, in that order; junction bases with no gene match: 18. The length of the CDR3 is 19 residues. The germline gives CDR1 SGHVS, CDR2 FQNEAQ. The DNA for the CDR3 is TGTGCCAGCAGCTCCAGAGATATGGGCGGGAGGGTAGCTCCAGATACGCAGTATTTT. Translation gives CASSSRDMGGRVAPDTQYF.

This chain connects TRBV25-1 to TRBJ1-3; D is possibly TRBD1 (6 bases). This CDR3 is built from 12 residues. Deletions cut 3 bases from V and 11 bases from J, with 11 bases between. CDR1 and CDR2 from the germline V gene are MGHDK and SYGVNS. The DNA for the CDR3 is TGTGCCAGCAGTGATAACAGGGAGGCCATATATTTT. Protein product: CASSDNREAIYF.

The chain links TRBV5-4 to TRBJ1-3; D is ambiguous. Looked up from germline, CDR1 is SGHNT and CDR2 is YYREEE (reference sequence). The CDR3 runs to 14 residues. Deletions cut 5 bases from V and 0 bases from J, with 9 bases between. The CDR3 here is CASSRQASGNTIYF. Here the CDR3 DNA reads TGTGCCAGCAGTAGGCAGGCCTCTGGAAACACCATATATTTT.

This chain links TRBV9 with TRBJ1-1; maybe TRBD1 (5 bases). Germline CDR1 is SGDLS and CDR2 is YYNGEE. V lost 0 bases to trimming and J lost 4 bases, with 19 bases between them. This CDR3 contains 17 residues. The CDR3 sequence is CASSVANLLRESTEAFF. The CDR3 nucleotides read TGTGCCAGCAGCGTAGCGAATCTCCTCAGGGAGAGCACTGAAGCTTTCTTT.

The chain carries TRBV30 and TRBJ2-5; the D is unclear. Germline CDR1 reads GTSNPN; CDR2 reads SVGIG (reference sequence). The CDR3 is made up of 14 amino acids. V dropped 2 bases and J dropped 5 bases, with 15 bases sitting between them. CDR3 amino acids: CAWSPGPYMETQYF. In DNA, the CDR3 is TGTGCCTGGAGTCCAGGCCCCTACATGGAGACCCAGTACTTC.